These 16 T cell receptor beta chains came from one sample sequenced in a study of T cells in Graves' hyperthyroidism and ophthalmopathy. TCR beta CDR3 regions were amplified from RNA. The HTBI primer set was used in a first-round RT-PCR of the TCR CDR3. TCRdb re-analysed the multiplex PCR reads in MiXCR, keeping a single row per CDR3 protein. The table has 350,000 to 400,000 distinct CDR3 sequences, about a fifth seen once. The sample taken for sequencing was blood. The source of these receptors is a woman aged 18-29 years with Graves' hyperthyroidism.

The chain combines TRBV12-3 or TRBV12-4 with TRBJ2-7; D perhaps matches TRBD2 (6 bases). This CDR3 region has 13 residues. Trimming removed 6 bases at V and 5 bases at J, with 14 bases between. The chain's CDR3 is CASRPVGGDEQYF. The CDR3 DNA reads TGTGCCAGCAGGCCTGTCGGAGGGGACGAGCAGTACTTC.

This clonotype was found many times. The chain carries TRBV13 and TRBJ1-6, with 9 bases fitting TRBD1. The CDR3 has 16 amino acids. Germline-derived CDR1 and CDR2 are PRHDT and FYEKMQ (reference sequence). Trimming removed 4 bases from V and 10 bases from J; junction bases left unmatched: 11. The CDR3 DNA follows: TGTGCCAGCAGCTCCGGTGGGGACAGGGCAATGTCACCCCTCCACTTT. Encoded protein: CASSSGGDRAMSPLHF.

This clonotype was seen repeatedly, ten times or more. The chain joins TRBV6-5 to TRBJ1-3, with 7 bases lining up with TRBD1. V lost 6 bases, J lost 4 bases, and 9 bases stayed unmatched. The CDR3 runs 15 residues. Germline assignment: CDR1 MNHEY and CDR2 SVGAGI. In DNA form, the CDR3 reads TGTGCCAGCAGCAAAAGGACAGGAGAAGGAAACACCATATATTTT. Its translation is CASSKRTGEGNTIYF.

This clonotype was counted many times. CDR3 in amino acids: CASSRTAARGNTEAFF. The CDR3 nucleotides are TGTGCCAGTAGTCGGACAGCTGCACGGGGGAACACTGAAGCTTTCTTT. The chain employs TRBV19 and TRBJ1-1; D is perhaps TRBD1 (6 bases). This CDR3 is 16 amino acids long. V dropped 5 bases and J dropped 1 base, with 17 bases sitting between them. Germline CDR1 and CDR2: LNHDA and SQIVND (reference sequence).

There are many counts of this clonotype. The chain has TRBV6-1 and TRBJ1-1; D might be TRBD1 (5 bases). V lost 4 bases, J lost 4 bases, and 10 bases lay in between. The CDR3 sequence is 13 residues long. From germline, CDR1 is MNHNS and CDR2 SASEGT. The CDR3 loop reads CASSVGHGTEAFF. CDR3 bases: TGTGCCAGCAGTGTGGGGCACGGCACTGAAGCTTTCTTT.

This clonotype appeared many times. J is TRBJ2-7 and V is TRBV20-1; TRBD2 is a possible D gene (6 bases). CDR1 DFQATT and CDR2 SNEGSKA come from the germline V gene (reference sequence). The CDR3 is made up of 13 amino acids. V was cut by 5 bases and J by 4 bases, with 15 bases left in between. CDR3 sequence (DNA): TGCAGTGCTGCGCCAGCGGGTTTTTACGAGCAGTACTTC. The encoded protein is CSAAPAGFYEQYF.

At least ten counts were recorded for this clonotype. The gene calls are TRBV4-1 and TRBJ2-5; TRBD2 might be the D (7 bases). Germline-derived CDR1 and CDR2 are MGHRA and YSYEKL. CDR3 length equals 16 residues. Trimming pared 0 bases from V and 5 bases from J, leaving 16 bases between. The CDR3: CASSQDIRGAEETQYF. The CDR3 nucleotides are TGCGCCAGCAGCCAAGACATACGGGGGGCCGAGGAGACCCAGTACTTC.

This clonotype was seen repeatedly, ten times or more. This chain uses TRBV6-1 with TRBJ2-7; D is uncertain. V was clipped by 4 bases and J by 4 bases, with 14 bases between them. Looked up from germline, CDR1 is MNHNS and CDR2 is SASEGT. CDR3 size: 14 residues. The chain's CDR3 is CASSVALALYEQYF. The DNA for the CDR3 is TGTGCCAGCAGTGTAGCCTTGGCCTTGTACGAGCAGTACTTC.

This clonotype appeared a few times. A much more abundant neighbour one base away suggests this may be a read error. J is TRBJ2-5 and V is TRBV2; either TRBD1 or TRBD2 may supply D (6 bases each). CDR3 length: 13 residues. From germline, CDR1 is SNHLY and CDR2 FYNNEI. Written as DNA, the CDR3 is TGTGCCACCGAGGGGGGCCCTTTCGAGACCCAGGACTTC. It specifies CATEGGPFETQDF.

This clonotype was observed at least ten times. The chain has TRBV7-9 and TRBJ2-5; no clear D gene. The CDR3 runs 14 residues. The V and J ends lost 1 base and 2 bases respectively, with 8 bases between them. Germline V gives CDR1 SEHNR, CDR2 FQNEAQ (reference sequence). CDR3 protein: CASSLDLSQETQYF. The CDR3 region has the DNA TGTGCCAGCAGCTTAGATCTCAGTCAAGAGACCCAGTACTTC.

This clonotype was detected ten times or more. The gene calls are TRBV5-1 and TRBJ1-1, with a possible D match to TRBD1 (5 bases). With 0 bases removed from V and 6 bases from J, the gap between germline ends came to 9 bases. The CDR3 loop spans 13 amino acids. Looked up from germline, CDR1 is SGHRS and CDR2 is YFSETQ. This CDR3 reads CASSLEGYSEAFF. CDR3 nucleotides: TGCGCCAGCAGCTTGGAGGGGTACTCTGAAGCTTTCTTT. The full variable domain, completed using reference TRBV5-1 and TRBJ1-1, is KAGVTQTPRYLIKTRGQQVTLSCSPISGHRSVSWYQQTPGQGLQFLFEYFSETQRNKGNFPGRFSGRQFSNSRSEMNVSTLELGDSALYLCASSLEGYSEAFFGQGTRLTVV.

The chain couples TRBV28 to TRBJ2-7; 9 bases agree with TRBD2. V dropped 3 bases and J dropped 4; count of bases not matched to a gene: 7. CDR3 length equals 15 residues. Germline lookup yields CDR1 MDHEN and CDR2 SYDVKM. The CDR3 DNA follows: TGTGCCAGCAGTTTGGGCGGGAGGGCCAGGTACGAGCAGTACTTC. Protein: CASSLGGRARYEQYF.

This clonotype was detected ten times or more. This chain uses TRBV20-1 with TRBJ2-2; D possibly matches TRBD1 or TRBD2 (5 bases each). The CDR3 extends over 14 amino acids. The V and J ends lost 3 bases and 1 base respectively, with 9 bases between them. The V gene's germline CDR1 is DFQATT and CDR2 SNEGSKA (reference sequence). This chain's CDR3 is CSARERGNTGELFF. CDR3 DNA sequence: TGCAGTGCTAGGGAGAGGGGGAACACCGGGGAGCTGTTTTTT.

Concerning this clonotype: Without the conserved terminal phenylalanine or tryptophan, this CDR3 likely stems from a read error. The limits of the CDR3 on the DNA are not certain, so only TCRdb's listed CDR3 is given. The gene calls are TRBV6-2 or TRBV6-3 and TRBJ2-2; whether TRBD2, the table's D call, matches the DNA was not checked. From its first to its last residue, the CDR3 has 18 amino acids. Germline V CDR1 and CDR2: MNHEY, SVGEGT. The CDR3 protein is CASGATLAGASNTGELCY.

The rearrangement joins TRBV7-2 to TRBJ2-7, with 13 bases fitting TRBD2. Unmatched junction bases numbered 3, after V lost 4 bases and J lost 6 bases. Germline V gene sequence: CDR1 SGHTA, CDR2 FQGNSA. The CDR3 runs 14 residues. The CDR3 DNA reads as TGTGCCAGCAGCTCGGGACTAGCGGGAATCGAGCAGTACTTC. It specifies CASSSGLAGIEQYF.

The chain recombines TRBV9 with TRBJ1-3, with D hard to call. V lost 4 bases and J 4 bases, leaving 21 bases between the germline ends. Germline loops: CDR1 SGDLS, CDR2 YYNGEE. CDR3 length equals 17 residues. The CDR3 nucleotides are TGTGCCAGCAGCCCCAGTGCGACCTGGTCGGCAGGAAACACCATATATTTT. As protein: CASSPSATWSAGNTIYF.